This T cell receptor beta chain stems from a study of CD8 T cells in Susac syndrome. Study-wide results and limits: It was acknowledged in the study that the number of individuals who were included in its TCR sequencing and HLA analysis was relatively small.

Roughly 0.45 to 1 ug RNA was reverse transcribed with random hexamers. Each CDR3 protein gets one entry after TCRdb re-called the immunoSEQ multiplex PCR reads with MiXCR. This sample carries some 120,000 distinct CDR3 sequences, around 94% of them seen once, and the ten largest clones take over 0.07%. A remark on this clonotype: Its antigen remains unidentified.

This TCR was sampled from a human donor in good health. Sequenced: CD4+ T cells from PBMCs.

CDR3 in amino acids: CASSRWTETGQPQHF. The CDR3 nucleotides are TGTGCCAGCAGTAGGTGGACAGAGACAGGTCAGCCCCAGCATTTT. The V and J genes are TRBV6-1 and TRBJ1-5, with D tentatively TRBD1 (6 bases). CDR1 and CDR2 (germline): MNHNS, SASEGT. The CDR3 consists of 15 residues. The V end lost 5 bases, the J end lost 6 bases, and 17 bases lay between the germline ends.